This T cell receptor (beta chain) was profiled in a study of response to subunit inactivated influenza vaccine. General observations from the study: The authors proposed limited new T cell recruitment per seasonal influenza vaccination.

After removal of 0 bases from V and 2 bases from J, the junction contained 7 bases not matched to a gene. The CDR3 covers 19 residues. The germline V gene encodes CDR1 MNHEY and CDR2 SVGAGI. TCRdb re-derived calls from the RT-PCR reads in MiXCR, one entry per CDR3 protein. The sample comprises a few hundred thousand distinct CDR3 sequences, about 15% of which are singletons, and around 10% rests with the top ten. As to this clonotype: Its specificity is not known.

Sequencing was performed on PBMCs from blood, taken approximately 13 days after vaccination. This chain links TRBV6-5 with TRBJ2-6, with TRBD2 matching 10 bases. The receptor was derived from a middle-aged man who received an inactivated influenza vaccine. CDR3 residues: CASSYSSGGAIAGANVLTF. For the CDR3, the DNA is TGTGCCAGCAGTTACTCCAGCGGGGGGGCCATCGCTGGGGCCAACGTCCTGACTTTC.